This T cell receptor (beta chain) is drawn from a study of blood T cells in healthy people across ages. Points from the study as a whole: Versus aged donors, long-lived donors had higher diversity and more naive CD4+ cells. Roughly linear declines in TCR beta diversity per million T cells occurred with age.

A second about 6 to 11 cycle PCR used barcoded and J-beta primers. One entry per CDR3 protein results from TCRdb running MiXCR on the 5' RACE reads. The table lists about 640,000 distinct CDR3 sequences, 58% of them singletons. Comment on this clonotype: Its specificity is not known.

Researchers collected approximately 9.5 milliliters of peripheral blood from every single donor. At least 6 million PBMCs were isolated per sample. This CDR3 region has 14 residues. The germline V and J ends were trimmed by 1 base and 7 bases, with 10 bases remaining between them. Per germline, CDR1 SEHNR and CDR2 FQNEAQ (reference sequence). The TCR was taken from a man in his sixties in good health. V usage is TRBV7-9 and J usage is TRBJ1-4; no clear D gene. The material sequenced was blood. The CDR3 region is CASSLVLAGEKLFF. CDR3 nucleotide sequence: TGTGCCAGCAGCTTAGTCTTGGCGGGTGAAAAACTGTTTTTT.